The 3 T cell receptor beta chains listed next were all sequenced from one sample in a study of T-cell memory formation after mild COVID-19. MiXCR, applied by TCRdb to the 5' RACE reads, yields one record per CDR3 protein. The sample records around 320,000 distinct CDR3 sequences, roughly an eighth being singletons. Sequenced sample: PBMCs or a T cell subset sorted from them (not recorded which). The source is a man aged 18 to 29 who had mild COVID-19 (a few samples of this study predate the infection). Cell type and time point are not known.

The V call is TRBV4-3, the J call TRBJ1-6, with 7 bases aligning to TRBD1. From germline, CDR1 is LGHNA and CDR2 YSLEER. The trim removed 0 bases at V and 2 bases at J, leaving 10 bases unmatched. The CDR3 runs 19 residues. The DNA for the CDR3 is TGCGCCAGCAGCCAAGATCTAGACAGGGTCAACGCCTATAATTCACCCCTCCACTTT. Its translation: CASSQDLDRVNAYNSPLHF.

This clonotype showed up just a few times. The chain recombines TRBV20-1 with TRBJ2-5; D is unresolved. Trimming left V 4 bases short and J 5 bases short, with 5 bases between. The CDR3 length is 10 residues. CDR1 is DFQATT, CDR2 SNEGSKA, per germline (reference sequence). The CDR3 region is CSATRETQYF. The CDR3 DNA reads TGCAGTGCTACCCGGGAGACCCAGTACTTC.

The chain uses TRBV5-1 and TRBJ1-2; 7 nucleotides align to TRBD1. The CDR3 loop spans 16 amino acids. The V gene end was trimmed by 0 bases and the J gene end by 4 bases; junction bases not matched to a gene: 9. Per germline, CDR1 SGHRS and CDR2 YFSETQ. The CDR3 spells CASSLALRTGGYGYTF. CDR3 coding DNA: TGCGCCAGCAGCTTGGCTTTGAGGACAGGCGGCTATGGCTACACCTTC.